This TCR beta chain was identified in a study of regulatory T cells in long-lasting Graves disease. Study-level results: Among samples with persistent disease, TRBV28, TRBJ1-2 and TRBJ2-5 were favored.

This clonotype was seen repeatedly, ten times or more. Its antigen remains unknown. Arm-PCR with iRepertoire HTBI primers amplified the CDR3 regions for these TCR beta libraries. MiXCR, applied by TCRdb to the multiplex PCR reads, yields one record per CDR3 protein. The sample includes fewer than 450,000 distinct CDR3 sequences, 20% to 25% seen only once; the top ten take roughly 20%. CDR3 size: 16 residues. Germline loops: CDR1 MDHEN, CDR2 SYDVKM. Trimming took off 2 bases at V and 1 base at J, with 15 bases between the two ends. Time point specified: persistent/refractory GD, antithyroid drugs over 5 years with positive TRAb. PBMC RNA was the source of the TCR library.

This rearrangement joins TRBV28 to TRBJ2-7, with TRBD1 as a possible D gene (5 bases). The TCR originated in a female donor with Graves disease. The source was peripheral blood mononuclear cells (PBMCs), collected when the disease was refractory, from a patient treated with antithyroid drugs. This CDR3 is CASSLNGQGKSYEQYF. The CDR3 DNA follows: TGTGCCAGCAGTTTAAATGGCCAGGGAAAATCCTACGAGCAGTACTTC. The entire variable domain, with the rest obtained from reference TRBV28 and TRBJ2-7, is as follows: DVKVTQSSRYLVKRTGEKVFLECVQDMDHENMFWYRQDPGLGLRLIYFSYDVKMKEKGDIPEGYSVSREKKERFSLILESASTNQTSMYLCASSLNGQGKSYEQYFGPGTRLTVT.